These 27 T cell receptor beta chains came from one sample sequenced in a study of cytomegalovirus exposure and HLA in healthy donors. The study ran its PCR with 60 Vbeta and 13 Jbeta primers. Clones were read by immunoSEQ multiplex PCR, and TCRdb kept only the in-frame ones, dropping some. This table holds 150,000 to 200,000 clones, 65% to 80% found once. Sequenced material: PBMCs. The receptors shown here come from a woman aged 35 to 49 in good health and CMV-seronegative.

This clone occurred a few times. This chain links TRBV6-4 with TRBJ2-3; 10 bases match TRBD1. CDR1 and CDR2 (germline): MRHNA, SNTAGT. There are 13 residues in the CDR3. The ends lost 8 bases at V and 1 base at J; junction bases unmatched: 0. CDR3 nucleotide sequence: TGTGCCAGCGGGACAGGGGGCACAGATACGCAGTATTTT. Its protein is CASGTGGTDTQYF.

The chain carries TRBV5-6 and TRBJ2-1; TRBD2 aligns across 11 bases. This CDR3 is built from 18 residues. Germline assignment: CDR1 SGHDT and CDR2 YYEEEE. The J segment lost 8 bases and the V segment lost 0 bases, leaving 13 bases of the junction unmatched. The CDR3 DNA follows: TGTGCCAGCAGCTTGGCCAGGACCACTAGCGGGAGTAATTATGAGCAGTTCTTC. Residues: CASSLARTTSGSNYEQFF. Supplemented by reference TRBV5-6 and TRBJ2-1, the full variable domain reads DAGVTQSPTHLIKTRGQQVTLRCSPKSGHDTVSWYQQALGQGPQFIFQYYEEEERQRGNFPDRFSGHQFPNYSSELNVNALLLGDSALYLCASSLARTTSGSNYEQFFGPGTRLTVL.

The CDR3 DNA sequence: TGTGCCAGCAGGTCCACAGGGGGCGTAATGGCTGGCTACACCTTC. Translated: CASRSTGGVMAGYTF. The genes are TRBV7-8 and TRBJ1-2, with TRBD1 identical over 9 bases. The V and J ends lost 6 bases and 7 bases, in that order; junction bases with no gene match: 12. The CDR3 runs to 15 residues. From germline, CDR1 is SGHVS and CDR2 FQNEAQ.

CDR3 DNA: TGTGCCAGCAGCCAAGGCAATCTAGAGCAGTACGTC. Protein sequence: CASSQGNLEQYV. J is TRBJ2-7 and V is TRBV11-3; D is ambiguous. Germline V lookup: CDR1 SGHNT, CDR2 YENEEA. This CDR3 is 12 amino acids long. V lost 5 bases to trimming and J lost 7 bases, with 12 bases between them.

V is TRBV27 and J is TRBJ1-1; D may be TRBD1 (6 bases). The V gene lost 6 bases and the J gene lost 5 bases, with 16 bases spanning the gap. Germline V CDR1 and CDR2: MNHEY, SMNVEV (reference sequence). The CDR3 covers 14 residues. This chain's CDR3 is CASRGTGTGTEAFF. The CDR3 coding sequence is TGTGCCAGCAGAGGAACAGGGACGGGGACTGAAGCTTTCTTT.

The chain couples TRBV12-5 to TRBJ1-4, with D perhaps TRBD1 (6 bases). Looked up from germline, CDR1 is LGHNT and CDR2 is FRNRAP. CDR3 length equals 18 residues. V was clipped by 0 bases and J by 0 bases, with 14 bases between them. The CDR3 loop is CASGLVLRTAATNEKLFF. The CDR3 DNA sequence: TGTGCTAGTGGTTTGGTATTAAGGACAGCAGCAACTAATGAAAAACTGTTTTTT.

The CDR3 protein is CASSASSGFTGELFF. CDR3 sequence (DNA): TGTGCCAGCAGCGCCTCTAGCGGGTTCACCGGGGAGCTGTTTTTT. This chain uses TRBV7-3 with TRBJ2-2; 8 bases agree with TRBD2. V shed 5 bases, J shed 4 bases, and the junction held 6 bases outside the gene matches. This CDR3 has 15 residues. Germline V gene lookup returns CDR1 SGHTA and CDR2 FQGTGA.

This chain connects TRBV4-3 to TRBJ2-1; 10 bases are a match to TRBD2. CDR1 is LGHNA and CDR2 is YSLEER in the germline V gene. Trimming took 1 base from V and 5 from J; bases not matched to a gene: 2. The CDR3 length is 15 residues. Here the CDR3 reads CASSQVLAGNNEQFF. For the CDR3, the DNA is TGCGCCAGCAGCCAAGTACTAGCGGGAAACAATGAGCAGTTCTTC.

The chain carries TRBV5-1 and TRBJ1-1; perhaps TRBD1 as D (6 bases). CDR1 SGHRS and CDR2 YFSETQ come from the germline V gene. This CDR3 is 12 amino acids long. The germline V and J ends were trimmed by 4 bases and 7 bases, with 11 bases remaining between them. The CDR3 is CASSQQGIEAFF. For the CDR3, the DNA is TGCGCCAGCAGCCAACAGGGTATTGAAGCTTTCTTT. Variable domain in full (rest from reference TRBV5-1 and TRBJ1-1): KAGVTQTPRYLIKTRGQQVTLSCSPISGHRSVSWYQQTPGQGLQFLFEYFSETQRNKGNFPGRFSGRQFSNSRSEMNVSTLELGDSALYLCASSQQGIEAFFGQGTRLTVV.

V gene TRBV11-2 combines with J gene TRBJ2-2, with 7 bases matching TRBD2. CDR3 length equals 17 residues. J was trimmed by 6 bases and V by 1 base; bases with no gene match: 11. Per germline, CDR1 SGHAT and CDR2 FQNNGV. The CDR3 DNA reads as TGTGCCAGCAGCTTAGTTGGTGGCGGGAGAGGTGCCGGGGAGCTGTTTTTT. Amino acids: CASSLVGGGRGAGELFF.

This clone was observed a few times. One junction end does not reproduce the germline sequence, and a read error may be involved. J is TRBJ1-1 and V is TRBV7-9; a possible D gene is TRBD1 (5 bases). Germline V gene lookup returns CDR1 SEHNR and CDR2 FQNEAQ (reference sequence). The CDR3 has 14 residues. CDR3 in amino acids: CSSSLDPGSGEAFF. CDR3 nucleotides: TGTTCCAGCAGCTTAGATCCAGGGTCGGGTGAAGCTTTCTTT.

The rearrangement joins TRBV9 to TRBJ2-7; D is perhaps TRBD2 (6 bases). CDR3 length: 15 residues. Germline loops: CDR1 SGDLS, CDR2 YYNGEE. Trimming stripped 4 bases from V and 5 bases from J, with 19 bases between. CDR3 sequence (DNA): TGTGCCAGCAGCCTCTCGGGGGTGGCATCTCACGAGCAGTACTTC. Protein: CASSLSGVASHEQYF.

This clone is a singleton in its sample. This rearrangement joins TRBV5-6 to TRBJ2-3; D is unresolved. This CDR3 has 15 residues. CDR1 and CDR2 (germline): SGHDT, YYEEEE. The V and J ends lost 0 bases and 2 bases respectively, with 10 bases between them. Written as DNA, the CDR3 is TGTGCCAGCAGCTTGGCCGCGAGAACCACAGATACGCAGTATTTT. Translated, it gives CASSLAARTTDTQYF. The full variable domain, with the rest looked up from reference TRBV5-6 and TRBJ2-3, is DAGVTQSPTHLIKTRGQQVTLRCSPKSGHDTVSWYQQALGQGPQFIFQYYEEEERQRGNFPDRFSGHQFPNYSSELNVNALLLGDSALYLCASSLAARTTDTQYFGPGTRLTVL.

This sequence joins TRBV5-1 and TRBJ2-7; D is undetermined. This CDR3 region has 15 residues. Germline V gene sequence: CDR1 SGHRS, CDR2 YFSETQ. V dropped 1 base and J dropped 7 bases, with 18 bases sitting between them. Here the CDR3 reads CASSLSRQTRGEQYF. In DNA form, the CDR3 reads TGCGCCAGCAGCTTGTCTCGCCAGACACGTGGGGAGCAGTACTTC.

The V call is TRBV6-1, the J call TRBJ2-5; no reliable D call. The germline V gene has CDR1 MNHNS and CDR2 SASEGT. The V end lost 6 bases, the J end lost 2 bases, and 13 bases lay between the germline ends. CDR3 size: 14 residues. The CDR3 spells CASRYWNRQETQYF. The CDR3 DNA follows: TGTGCCAGCAGGTATTGGAACAGACAAGAGACCCAGTACTTC.

The table lists this clone with a count of one. The chain recombines TRBV20-1 with TRBJ2-7; D ambiguous. Trimming left V 6 bases short and J 12 bases short, with 12 bases between. The germline V gene has CDR1 DFQATT and CDR2 SNEGSKA (reference sequence). The CDR3 is 9 residues long. This CDR3 reads CSAILPRYV. The CDR3 region has the DNA TGCAGTGCCATTCTACCCAGGTACGTC.

This chain links TRBV7-9 with TRBJ2-7, with D unresolved. Germline lookup yields CDR1 SEHNR and CDR2 FQNEAQ (reference sequence). Deletions cut 4 bases from V and 0 bases from J, with 7 bases between. The CDR3 loop spans 13 amino acids. As DNA, the CDR3 is TGTGCCAGCAGCTCCGACACCTCCTACGAGCAGTACTTC. Translated: CASSSDTSYEQYF.

The chain joins TRBV27 to TRBJ1-5; 7 bases fit TRBD1. The CDR3 totals 19 residues. Germline values: CDR1 MNHEY, CDR2 SMNVEV (reference sequence). J was trimmed by 3 bases and V by 2 bases; bases with no gene match: 16. The CDR3 here is CASSLGRSYRGQLNQPQHF. Here the CDR3 DNA reads TGTGCCAGCAGTTTAGGAAGATCGTACCGGGGACAGCTCAATCAGCCCCAGCATTTT.

The CDR3 reads CASSPRQALNSPLHF. CDR3 nucleotide sequence: TGTGCCAGCAGCCCAAGACAGGCCCTTAATTCACCCCTCCACTTT. The J gene is TRBJ1-6, the V gene TRBV7-8, with D maybe TRBD1 (6 bases). The CDR3 has 15 residues. The germline gives CDR1 SGHVS, CDR2 FQNEAQ. V was cut by 5 bases and J by 6 bases, with 14 bases left in between. Filled out from reference TRBV7-8 and TRBJ1-6, the complete variable domain reads GAGVSQSPRYKVAKRGQDVALRCDPISGHVSLFWYQQALGQGPEFLTYFQNEAQLDKSGLPSDRFFAERPEGSVSTLKIQRTQQEDSAVYLCASSPRQALNSPLHFGNGTRLTVT.

V is TRBV5-1 and J is TRBJ2-1, with 12 bases lining up with TRBD2. V lost 0 bases and J lost 8; bases outside the gene matches: 3. Germline CDR1 and CDR2: SGHRS and YFSETQ. This CDR3 has 15 amino acids. The DNA for the CDR3 is TGCGCCAGCAGCTTGGAGCCTAGCGGGAGGGATGAGCAGTTCTTC. It yields the protein CASSLEPSGRDEQFF.

This clone was counted only a few times. The rearrangement uses TRBV18 and TRBJ2-7, with D tentatively TRBD1 (6 bases). In germline, CDR1 is KGHSH, CDR2 LQKENI. The CDR3 covers 13 residues. Trimming stripped 4 bases from V and 6 bases from J, with 13 bases between. CDR3 bases: TGTGCCAGCTCACAGGACAGTCGAGCCGAGCAGTACGTC. Amino acids: CASSQDSRAEQYV.

CDR3 loop: CAWSSGTGTETQYF. The CDR3, as DNA: TGTGCCTGGAGTTCCGGGACAGGGACAGAGACCCAGTACTTC. The chain links TRBV30 to TRBJ2-5, with 9 bases aligning to TRBD1. The ends lost 2 bases at V and 4 bases at J; junction bases unmatched: 5. The CDR3 extends over 14 amino acids. The germline gives CDR1 GTSNPN, CDR2 SVGIG (reference sequence).

The rearrangement uses TRBV7-2 and TRBJ2-5, with D possibly TRBD2 on 5 matching bases. The DNA end lines up better with TRBJ2-7; the J call may be wrong. This CDR3 has 15 amino acids. The germline CDR1 and CDR2 sequences are SGHTA and FQGNSA. The DNA for the CDR3 is TGTGCCAGCAGCTTAGCAGTGGGGAGCTCCTACGAGCAGTACTTC. The encoded protein is CASSLAVGSSYEQYF.

The table lists this clone with a count of one. The chain employs TRBV19 and TRBJ1-4; unclear D gene. Trimming cost V 1 base and J 8 bases, with 14 bases left between them. CDR3 size: 15 residues. CDR1 and CDR2 (germline): LNHDA, SQIVND (reference sequence). CDR3 in amino acids: CASSIGGGPREKLFF. In DNA form, the CDR3 reads TGTGCCAGTAGTATAGGGGGAGGCCCAAGGGAAAAACTGTTTTTT.

The CDR3 sequence is CAGSMGQPGNTIYF. The CDR3 DNA follows: TGTGCCGGCTCAATGGGGCAGCCTGGAAACACCATATATTTT. The chain uses TRBV19 and TRBJ1-3, with D maybe TRBD1 (5 bases). V was shortened by 11 bases and J by 2 bases, with 16 bases between the two germline ends. The CDR3 sequence is 14 residues long. CDR1 and CDR2 from the germline V gene are LNHDA and SQIVND (reference sequence).

This chain links TRBV30 with TRBJ1-2, with D hard to call. V was pared by 6 bases and J by 3 bases, with 14 bases between. Germline CDR1 reads GTSNPN; CDR2 reads SVGIG (reference sequence). The CDR3 runs to 13 residues. The CDR3 is CACILGADYGYTF. CDR3 sequence (DNA): TGTGCCTGCATTTTGGGTGCGGACTATGGCTACACCTTC.

The chain employs TRBV4-1 and TRBJ1-5; TRBD1 might be the D (5 bases). The CDR3 contains 16 residues. V lost 1 base and J 3 bases, leaving 13 bases between the germline ends. The germline CDR1 and CDR2 sequences are MGHRA and YSYEKL. The CDR3 is CASSQVGGFINQPQHF. DNA for the CDR3: TGCGCCAGCAGCCAAGTTGGGGGGTTCATCAATCAGCCCCAGCATTTT.